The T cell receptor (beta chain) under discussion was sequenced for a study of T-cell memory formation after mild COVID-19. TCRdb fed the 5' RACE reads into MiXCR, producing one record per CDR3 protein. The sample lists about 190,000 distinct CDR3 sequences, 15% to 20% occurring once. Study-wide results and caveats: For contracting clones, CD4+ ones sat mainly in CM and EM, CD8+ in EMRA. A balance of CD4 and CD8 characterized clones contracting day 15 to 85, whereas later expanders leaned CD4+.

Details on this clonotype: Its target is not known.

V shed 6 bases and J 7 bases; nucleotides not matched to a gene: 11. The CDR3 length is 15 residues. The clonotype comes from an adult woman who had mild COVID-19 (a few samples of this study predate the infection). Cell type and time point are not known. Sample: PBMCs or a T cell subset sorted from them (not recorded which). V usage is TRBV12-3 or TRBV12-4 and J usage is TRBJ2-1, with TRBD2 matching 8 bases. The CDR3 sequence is CASSPGLGTENEQFF. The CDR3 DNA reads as TGTGCCAGCAGCCCGGGACTAGGAACTGAAAATGAGCAGTTCTTC.